The clone carrying this T cell receptor beta chain was found many times. Its antigen is currently unknown. The data stem from a study of T-cell memory formation after mild COVID-19. Points from the study as a whole: Pre-infection memory held some responding clones, suggesting pre-existing cross-reactive T cells responded.

The CDR3 has 14 residues. V was shortened by 1 base and J by 8 bases, with 12 bases between the two germline ends. Germline V gives CDR1 SGHTA, CDR2 FQGTGA. MiXCR, run by TCRdb on the 5' RACE reads, gives a single entry per CDR3 protein. The table includes 250,000 or so distinct CDR3 sequences, approximately 19% detected once. This sequence was found in a man aged 18 to 29 who had mild COVID-19 (a few samples of this study predate the infection). Cell type and time point are not known. The sequenced sample was PBMCs or a T cell subset sorted from them (not recorded which). The chain combines TRBV7-3 with TRBJ2-1; D is undetermined. For the CDR3, the DNA is TGTGCCAGCAGCTTAAGTCCTAGATGGGATGAGCAGTTCTTC. As protein: CASSLSPRWDEQFF. The full variable domain, rest sourced from reference TRBV7-3 and TRBJ2-1, is GAGVSQTPSNKVTEKGKYVELRCDPISGHTALYWYRQSLGQGPEFLIYFQGTGAADDSGLPNDRFFAVRPEGSVSTLKIQRTERGDSAVYLCASSLSPRWDEQFFGPGTRLTVL.